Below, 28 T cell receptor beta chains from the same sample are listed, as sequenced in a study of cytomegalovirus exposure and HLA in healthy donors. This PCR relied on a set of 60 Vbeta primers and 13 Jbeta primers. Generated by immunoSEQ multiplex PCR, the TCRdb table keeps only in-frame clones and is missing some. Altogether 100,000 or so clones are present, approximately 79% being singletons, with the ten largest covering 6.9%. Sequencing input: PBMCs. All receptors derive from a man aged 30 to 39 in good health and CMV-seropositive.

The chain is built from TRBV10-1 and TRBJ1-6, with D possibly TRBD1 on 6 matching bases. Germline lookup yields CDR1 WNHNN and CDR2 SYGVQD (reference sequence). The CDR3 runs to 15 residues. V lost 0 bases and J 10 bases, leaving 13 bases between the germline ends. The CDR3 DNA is TGCGCCAGCAGTGAGTCCTACAGGGAAGGGTCACCCCTCCACTTT. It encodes CASSESYREGSPLHF.

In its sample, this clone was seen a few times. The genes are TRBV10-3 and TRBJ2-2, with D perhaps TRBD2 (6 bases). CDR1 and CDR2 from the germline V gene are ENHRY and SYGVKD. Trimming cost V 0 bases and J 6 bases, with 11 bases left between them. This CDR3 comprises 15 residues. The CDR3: CAISESRRGAGELFF. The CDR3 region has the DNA TGTGCCATCAGTGAGTCGAGGCGGGGAGCCGGGGAGCTGTTTTTT.

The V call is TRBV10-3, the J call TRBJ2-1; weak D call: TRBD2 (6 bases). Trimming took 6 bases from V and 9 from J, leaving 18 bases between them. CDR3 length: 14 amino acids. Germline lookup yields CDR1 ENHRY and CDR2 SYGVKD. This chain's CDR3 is CAIRTEISGSEQFF. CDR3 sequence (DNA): TGTGCCATCAGAACCGAGATATCCGGGAGTGAGCAGTTCTTC.

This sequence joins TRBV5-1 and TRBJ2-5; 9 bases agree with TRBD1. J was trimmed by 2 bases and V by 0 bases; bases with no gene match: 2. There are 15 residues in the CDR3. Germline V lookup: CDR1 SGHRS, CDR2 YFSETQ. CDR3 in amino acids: CASSLVGTGQETQYF. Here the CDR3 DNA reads TGCGCCAGCAGCTTGGTGGGGACAGGGCAAGAGACCCAGTACTTC. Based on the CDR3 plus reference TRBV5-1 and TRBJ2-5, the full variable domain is KAGVTQTPRYLIKTRGQQVTLSCSPISGHRSVSWYQQTPGQGLQFLFEYFSETQRNKGNFPGRFSGRQFSNSRSEMNVSTLELGDSALYLCASSLVGTGQETQYFGPGTRLLVL.

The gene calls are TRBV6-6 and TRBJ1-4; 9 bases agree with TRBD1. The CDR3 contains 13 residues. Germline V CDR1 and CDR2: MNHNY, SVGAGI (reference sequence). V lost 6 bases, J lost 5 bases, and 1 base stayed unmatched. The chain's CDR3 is CASRGQGNEKLFF. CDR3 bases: TGTGCCAGCAGAGGACAGGGGAATGAAAAACTGTTTTTT.

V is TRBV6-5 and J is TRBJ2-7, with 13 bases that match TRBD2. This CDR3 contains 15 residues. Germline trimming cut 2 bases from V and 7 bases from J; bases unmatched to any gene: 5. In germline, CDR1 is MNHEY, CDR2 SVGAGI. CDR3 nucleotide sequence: TGTGCCAGCAGTTACACGGGACTAGCGGGGCAAGAGCAGTACTTC. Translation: CASSYTGLAGQEQYF.

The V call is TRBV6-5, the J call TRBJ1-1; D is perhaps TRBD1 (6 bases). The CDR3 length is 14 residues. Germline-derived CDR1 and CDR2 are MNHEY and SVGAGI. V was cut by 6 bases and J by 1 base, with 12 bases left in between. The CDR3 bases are TGTGCCAGCAGGTTGACAGGCGCGAACACTGAAGCTTTCTTT. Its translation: CASRLTGANTEAFF.

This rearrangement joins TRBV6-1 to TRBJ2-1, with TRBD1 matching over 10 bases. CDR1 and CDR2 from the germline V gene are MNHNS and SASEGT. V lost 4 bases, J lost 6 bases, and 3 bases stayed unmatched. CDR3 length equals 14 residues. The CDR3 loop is CASSAWTGGNEQFF. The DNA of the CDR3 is TGTGCCAGCAGTGCTTGGACAGGGGGCAATGAGCAGTTCTTC.

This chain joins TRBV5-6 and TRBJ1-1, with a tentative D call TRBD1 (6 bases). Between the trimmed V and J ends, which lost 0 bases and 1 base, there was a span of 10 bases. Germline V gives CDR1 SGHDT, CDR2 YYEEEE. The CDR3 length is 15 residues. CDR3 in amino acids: CASSLAGARNTEAFF. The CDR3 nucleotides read TGTGCCAGCAGCTTGGCAGGGGCCAGGAACACTGAAGCTTTCTTT.

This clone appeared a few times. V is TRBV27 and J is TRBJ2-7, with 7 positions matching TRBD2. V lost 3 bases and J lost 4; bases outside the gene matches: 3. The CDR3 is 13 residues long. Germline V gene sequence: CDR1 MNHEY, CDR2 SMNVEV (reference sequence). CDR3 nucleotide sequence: TGTGCCAGCAGTTTTGGGGGGGGGTACGAGCAGTACTTC. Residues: CASSFGGGYEQYF.

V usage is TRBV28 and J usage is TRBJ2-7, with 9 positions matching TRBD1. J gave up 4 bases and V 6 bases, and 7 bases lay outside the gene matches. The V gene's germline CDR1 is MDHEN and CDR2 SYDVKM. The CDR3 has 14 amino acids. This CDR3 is CASRGTGNGYEQYF. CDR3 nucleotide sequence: TGTGCCAGCAGAGGGACAGGGAACGGTTACGAGCAGTACTTC.

In DNA, the CDR3 is TGTGCCAGCAGTCCCCAGACAGGAAACTATGGCTACACCTTC. Protein: CASSPQTGNYGYTF. The gene calls are TRBV6-5 and TRBJ1-2; D possibly corresponds to TRBD1 (6 bases). CDR1 and CDR2 from the germline V gene are MNHEY and SVGAGI. V lost 5 bases and J lost 2, with 12 bases in between. The CDR3 sequence is 14 residues long.

CDR3 sequence: CATSSRDRGTGEQYF. Written as DNA, the CDR3 is TGTGCCACCAGCAGCCGGGACAGGGGGACGGGGGAGCAGTACTTC. The chain employs TRBV15 and TRBJ2-7; 11 bases agree with TRBD1. The CDR3 has 15 residues. Germline lookup yields CDR1 LNHNV and CDR2 YYDKDF (reference sequence). Losses at the gene ends were 3 bases for V and 7 bases for J; bases not matched to a gene: 8.

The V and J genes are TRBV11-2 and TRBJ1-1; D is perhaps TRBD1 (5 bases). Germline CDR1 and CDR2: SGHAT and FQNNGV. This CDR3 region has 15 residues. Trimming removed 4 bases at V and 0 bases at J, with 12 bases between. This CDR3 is CASSWAGHMNTEAFF. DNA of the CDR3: TGTGCCAGCAGCTGGGCAGGGCATATGAACACTGAAGCTTTCTTT.

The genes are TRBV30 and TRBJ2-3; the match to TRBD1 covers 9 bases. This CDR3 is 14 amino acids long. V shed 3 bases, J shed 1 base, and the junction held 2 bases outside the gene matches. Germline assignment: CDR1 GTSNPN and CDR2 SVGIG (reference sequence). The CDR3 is CAWSRDRGTDTQYF. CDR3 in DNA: TGTGCCTGGAGCCGGGACAGGGGCACAGATACGCAGTATTTT. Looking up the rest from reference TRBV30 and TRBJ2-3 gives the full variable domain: SQTIHQWPATLVQPVGSPLSLECTVEGTSNPNLYWYRQAAGRGLQLLFYSVGIGQISSEVPQNLSASRPQDRQFILSSKKLLLSDSGFYLCAWSRDRGTDTQYFGPGTRLTVL.

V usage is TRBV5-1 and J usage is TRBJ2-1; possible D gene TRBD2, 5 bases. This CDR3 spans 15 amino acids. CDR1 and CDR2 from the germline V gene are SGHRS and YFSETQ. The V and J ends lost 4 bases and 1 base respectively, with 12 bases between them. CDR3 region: CASSNLGASYNEQFF. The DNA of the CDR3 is TGCGCCAGCAGCAACTTGGGAGCGTCCTACAATGAGCAGTTCTTC.

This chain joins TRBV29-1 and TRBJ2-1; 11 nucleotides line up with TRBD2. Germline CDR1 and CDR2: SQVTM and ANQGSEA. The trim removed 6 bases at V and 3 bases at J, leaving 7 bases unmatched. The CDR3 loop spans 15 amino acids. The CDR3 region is CSVVKLAGDYNEQFF. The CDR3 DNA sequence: TGCAGCGTCGTCAAACTAGCGGGGGACTACAATGAGCAGTTCTTC.

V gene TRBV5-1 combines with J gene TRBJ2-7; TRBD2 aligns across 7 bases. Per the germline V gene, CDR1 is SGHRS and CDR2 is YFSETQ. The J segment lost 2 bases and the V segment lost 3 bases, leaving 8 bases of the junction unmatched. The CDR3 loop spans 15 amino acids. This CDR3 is CASSSGRGGTYEQYF. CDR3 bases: TGCGCCAGCAGCTCCGGCCGCGGGGGTACCTACGAGCAGTACTTC.

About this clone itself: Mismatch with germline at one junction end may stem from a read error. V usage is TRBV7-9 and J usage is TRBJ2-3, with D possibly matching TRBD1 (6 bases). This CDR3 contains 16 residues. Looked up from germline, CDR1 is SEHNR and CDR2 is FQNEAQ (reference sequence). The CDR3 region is CSSSSAGQTLIDTQYF. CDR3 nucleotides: TGTTCCAGCAGCTCTGCCGGACAGACGTTGATAGATACGCAGTATTTT.

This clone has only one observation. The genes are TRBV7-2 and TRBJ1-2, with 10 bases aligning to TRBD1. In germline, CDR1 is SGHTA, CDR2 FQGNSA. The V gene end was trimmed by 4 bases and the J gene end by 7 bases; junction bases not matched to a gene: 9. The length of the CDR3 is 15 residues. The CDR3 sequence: CASSYRQGARGGYTF. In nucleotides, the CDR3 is TGTGCCAGCAGCTACCGACAGGGGGCGCGAGGTGGCTACACCTTC.

This CDR3 is CASSTRDFPGAFF. Here the CDR3 DNA reads TGTGCCAGCAGCACCAGGGACTTCCCGGGAGCTTTCTTT. The chain employs TRBV7-2 and TRBJ1-1, with D possibly matching TRBD1 (5 bases). The CDR3 consists of 13 residues. CDR1 and CDR2 (germline): SGHTA, FQGNSA. Deletions cut 5 bases from V and 10 bases from J, with 17 bases between.

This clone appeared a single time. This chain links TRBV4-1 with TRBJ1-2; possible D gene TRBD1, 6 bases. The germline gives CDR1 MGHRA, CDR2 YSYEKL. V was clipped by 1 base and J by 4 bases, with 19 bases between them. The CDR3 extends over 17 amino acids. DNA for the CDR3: TGCGCCAGCAGCCAAGGGGCGGGGGCCGCCGCCTTCTATGGCTACACCTTC. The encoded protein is CASSQGAGAAAFYGYTF.

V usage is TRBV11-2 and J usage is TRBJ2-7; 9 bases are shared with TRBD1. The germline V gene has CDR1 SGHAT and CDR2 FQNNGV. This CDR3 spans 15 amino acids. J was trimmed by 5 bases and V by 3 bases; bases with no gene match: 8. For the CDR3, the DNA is TGTGCCAGCAGCTTGGAACAGGGGGCCGCCGACGAGCAGTACTTC. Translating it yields CASSLEQGAADEQYF.

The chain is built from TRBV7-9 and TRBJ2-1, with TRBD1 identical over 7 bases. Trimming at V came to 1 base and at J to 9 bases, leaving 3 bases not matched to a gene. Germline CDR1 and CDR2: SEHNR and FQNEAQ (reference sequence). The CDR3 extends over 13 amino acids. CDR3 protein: CASSLDGTAEQFF. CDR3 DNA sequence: TGTGCCAGCAGCTTAGATGGGACAGCTGAGCAGTTCTTC.

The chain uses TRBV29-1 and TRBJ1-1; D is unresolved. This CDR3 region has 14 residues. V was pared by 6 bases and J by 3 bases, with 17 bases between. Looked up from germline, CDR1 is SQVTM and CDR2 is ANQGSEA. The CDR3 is CSVIPRQMDTEAFF. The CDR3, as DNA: TGCAGCGTGATCCCGAGACAAATGGACACTGAAGCTTTCTTT.

CDR3 residues: CASGPQGTNEKLFF. CDR3 coding DNA: TGTGCCAGCGGGCCCCAGGGAACTAATGAAAAACTGTTTTTT. The chain is built from TRBV6-9 and TRBJ1-4, with D perhaps TRBD1 (5 bases). This CDR3 has 14 residues. Trimming took off 8 bases at V and 1 base at J, with 11 bases between the two ends. Germline CDR1 reads MNHGY; CDR2 reads SVAAGI.

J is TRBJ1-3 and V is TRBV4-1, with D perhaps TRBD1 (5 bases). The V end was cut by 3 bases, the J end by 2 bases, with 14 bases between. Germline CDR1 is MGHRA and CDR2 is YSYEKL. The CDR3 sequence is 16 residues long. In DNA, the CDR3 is TGCGCCAGCAGCCAGGGGCCGGGGGTAACTGGAAACACCATATATTTT. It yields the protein CASSQGPGVTGNTIYF.

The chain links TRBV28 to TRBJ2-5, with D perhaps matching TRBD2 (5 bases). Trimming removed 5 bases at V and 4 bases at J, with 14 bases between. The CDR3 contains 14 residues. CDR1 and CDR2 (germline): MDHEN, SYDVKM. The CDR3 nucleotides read TGTGCCAGCAGTACCGGGCCGGGGAGAGAGACCCAGTACTTC. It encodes CASSTGPGRETQYF.